The 29 T cell receptor beta chains below were found in one sample sequenced in a study of cytomegalovirus exposure and HLA in healthy donors. The PCR had 60 Vbeta and 13 Jbeta primers. TCRdb's table, derived via immunoSEQ multiplex PCR, lists solely in-frame clones and lacks some. The sample has under 35,000 clones, about 65% seen once. Sequencing used PBMCs. These receptor sequences come from a man aged 50-60 years in good health and CMV-seropositive.

The rearrangement links TRBV28 to TRBJ2-7; D is possibly TRBD2 (6 bases). The CDR3 consists of 15 residues. The germline CDR1 and CDR2 sequences are MDHEN and SYDVKM. Trimming stripped 3 bases from V and 2 bases from J, with 14 bases between. The CDR3 sequence: CASSFPAGLTYEQYF. In nucleotides, the CDR3 is TGTGCCAGCAGTTTCCCAGCGGGCCTCACCTACGAGCAGTACTTC.

V usage is TRBV5-1 and J usage is TRBJ1-2; 9 bases are a match to TRBD1. Germline V lookup: CDR1 SGHRS, CDR2 YFSETQ. CDR3 length equals 13 residues. V trimming: 5 bases; J trimming: 2 bases; junction bases outside the gene matches: 1. This CDR3 is CASSGTGNYGYTF. CDR3 nucleotides: TGCGCCAGCAGTGGGACAGGGAACTATGGCTACACCTTC. Together with reference TRBV5-1 and TRBJ1-2, the CDR3 gives the full variable domain: KAGVTQTPRYLIKTRGQQVTLSCSPISGHRSVSWYQQTPGQGLQFLFEYFSETQRNKGNFPGRFSGRQFSNSRSEMNVSTLELGDSALYLCASSGTGNYGYTFGSGTRLTVV.

The chain employs TRBV6-5 and TRBJ2-7; TRBD1 is a possible D gene (5 bases). V lost 3 bases and J lost 3, with 9 bases in between. CDR3 length: 13 residues. Germline CDR1 MNHEY, CDR2 SVGAGI. In nucleotides, the CDR3 is TGTGCCAGCAGTTATCTGGGGCACTACGAGCAGTACTTC. Its translation: CASSYLGHYEQYF.

DNA of the CDR3: TGCGCCAGCAGCATTACAGGGGGCGCGGATGGCTACACCTTC. Encoded protein: CASSITGGADGYTF. The chain couples TRBV5-1 to TRBJ1-2; 9 positions match TRBD1. With V trimmed by 4 bases and J by 6 bases, 7 bases remained unmatched. Germline V lookup: CDR1 SGHRS, CDR2 YFSETQ. This CDR3 spans 14 amino acids.

This clone was counted only a few times. The V gene is TRBV18, the J gene TRBJ1-5, with a possible D match to TRBD1 (5 bases). Germline CDR1 is KGHSH and CDR2 is LQKENI. Trimming took off 3 bases at V and 7 bases at J, with 10 bases between the two ends. CDR3 length equals 13 residues. CDR3 in amino acids: CASSPGHEQPQHF. As DNA, the CDR3 is TGTGCCAGCTCACCCGGACACGAACAGCCCCAGCATTTT.

The genes are TRBV7-2 and TRBJ2-7; the D is unclear. The CDR3 loop spans 13 amino acids. The germline CDR1 and CDR2 sequences are SGHTA and FQGNSA. V lost 8 bases to trimming and J lost 4 bases, with 15 bases between them. CDR3 sequence: CASAPRVAYEQYF. In DNA form, the CDR3 reads TGTGCCAGCGCTCCTCGAGTCGCGTACGAGCAGTACTTC.

The chain uses TRBV5-8 and TRBJ1-4; D unclear. This CDR3 region has 15 residues. Germline V CDR1 and CDR2: SGHTS, YDEGEE. V was clipped by 3 bases and J by 1 base, with 10 bases between them. The DNA of the CDR3 is TGTGCCAGCAGCTCCTCAGTCGTAACTAATGAAAAACTGTTTTTT. Translation: CASSSSVVTNEKLFF.

The chain combines TRBV18 with TRBJ1-1; D is unresolved. Germline V gives CDR1 KGHSH, CDR2 LQKENI. The CDR3 is made up of 15 amino acids. V lost 3 bases and J 3 bases, leaving 14 bases between the germline ends. CDR3 in amino acids: CASSPFRLPDTEAFF. CDR3 nucleotide sequence: TGTGCCAGCTCACCCTTCAGGCTACCCGACACTGAAGCTTTCTTT.

The rearrangement uses TRBV2 and TRBJ1-4, with 7 bases fitting TRBD1. Germline V gene data show CDR1 as SNHLY and CDR2 as FYNNEI. This CDR3 contains 16 residues. V lost 6 bases to trimming and J lost 0 bases; unmatched junction nucleotides: 7. The CDR3 here is CASRGIGQATNEKLFF. CDR3 in DNA: TGTGCCAGCAGAGGAATCGGACAGGCAACTAATGAAAAACTGTTTTTT.

This chain links TRBV10-3 with TRBJ2-1, with TRBD1 matching over 11 bases. There are 14 residues in the CDR3. Per germline, CDR1 ENHRY and CDR2 SYGVKD. V dropped 6 bases and J dropped 9; count of bases not matched to a gene: 7. The CDR3 coding sequence is TGTGCCATCAGGGGACAGGGGGAGGGGGGTGAGCAGTTCTTC. The encoded protein is CAIRGQGEGGEQFF.

This clone has just a few counts. This chain links TRBV6-5 with TRBJ1-1; a weak D match, TRBD1 (6 bases). Germline V lookup: CDR1 MNHEY, CDR2 SVGAGI. V shed 5 bases and J shed 6 bases, with 13 bases lying between them. CDR3 size: 13 residues. The CDR3 spells CASSPGTSAEAFF. In DNA, the CDR3 is TGTGCCAGCAGTCCCGGGACATCTGCTGAAGCTTTCTTT.

The V gene is TRBV30, the J gene TRBJ2-2, with TRBD2 as a possible D gene (7 bases). The germline V gene encodes CDR1 GTSNPN and CDR2 SVGIG (reference sequence). V was trimmed by 2 bases and J by 4 bases, leaving 17 bases between them. This CDR3 contains 16 residues. The CDR3 coding sequence is TGTGCCTGGAGTCCCCTTGAGGGGGGGGCCACCGGGGAGCTGTTTTTT. It specifies CAWSPLEGGATGELFF.

This clone was observed a handful of times. CDR3 nucleotide sequence: TGTGCCGCAGGAAGACAGCGCAATCAGCCCCAGCATTTT. Its translation is CAAGRQRNQPQHF. This chain links TRBV28 with TRBJ1-5; maybe TRBD1 (5 bases). Trimming pared 11 bases from V and 2 bases from J, leaving 13 bases between. Germline V CDR1 and CDR2: MDHEN, SYDVKM. The CDR3 is made up of 13 amino acids.

A remark on this clone: Compared with germline, one end of the junction differs, possibly owing to a read error. The chain joins TRBV7-7 to TRBJ2-5; 7 positions agree with TRBD1. This CDR3 is 14 amino acids long. Germline V gene sequence: CDR1 SSHAT, CDR2 FNYEAQ (reference sequence). CDR3 protein: CASSSWTGEETQYF. CDR3 DNA: TGTGCTAGCAGCTCCTGGACAGGAGAAGAGACCCAGTACTTC.

This chain links TRBV11-2 with TRBJ2-7; 7 bases are shared with TRBD1. Germline lookup yields CDR1 SGHAT and CDR2 FQNNGV. V lost 3 bases and J lost 5; bases outside the gene matches: 10. This CDR3 region has 15 residues. The CDR3 nucleotides read TGTGCCAGCAGCTTGTCGCGACAGGGTCACCACGAGCAGTACTTC. Protein product: CASSLSRQGHHEQYF.

This clone has a handful of counts. The chain carries TRBV11-2 and TRBJ2-7; 8 nucleotides align to TRBD2. The germline gives CDR1 SGHAT, CDR2 FQNNGV. The CDR3 loop spans 17 amino acids. J was trimmed by 3 bases and V by 0 bases; bases with no gene match: 10. The CDR3: CASSLDISRAGGYEQYF. CDR3 DNA sequence: TGTGCCAGCAGCTTAGATATCAGCCGCGCGGGAGGCTACGAGCAGTACTTC.

The V gene is TRBV6-5, the J gene TRBJ2-1, with 9 bases identical to TRBD1. Germline assignment: CDR1 MNHEY and CDR2 SVGAGI. This CDR3 spans 16 amino acids. V shed 0 bases and J 10 bases; nucleotides not matched to a gene: 10. The CDR3 sequence is CASSYSTGGATAEQFF. As DNA, the CDR3 is TGTGCCAGCAGTTACTCCACAGGGGGCGCAACGGCGGAGCAGTTCTTC.

This chain connects TRBV4-3 to TRBJ1-1; D not resolved. This CDR3 comprises 15 residues. Trimming pared 0 bases from V and 3 bases from J, leaving 11 bases between. The germline V gene has CDR1 LGHNA and CDR2 YSLEER. The DNA of the CDR3 is TGCGCCAGCAGCCAAGATAACAGAATGGACACTGAAGCTTTCTTT. It translates to CASSQDNRMDTEAFF.

V usage is TRBV29-1 and J usage is TRBJ2-1; 9 bases align to TRBD2. The CDR3 consists of 15 residues. Germline loops: CDR1 SQVTM, CDR2 ANQGSEA. V lost 4 bases and J lost 5; bases outside the gene matches: 9. The CDR3 DNA sequence: TGCAGCGTTGGCGATCCTAGCGGGGCTAACAATGAGCAGTTCTTC. Protein product: CSVGDPSGANNEQFF.

The V gene is TRBV5-1, the J gene TRBJ2-7; D call uncertain. CDR3 length: 14 residues. V was cut by 7 bases and J by 7 bases, with 21 bases left in between. Germline-derived CDR1 and CDR2 are SGHRS and YFSETQ. CDR3 amino acids: CASAERKVSEEQYF. CDR3 sequence (DNA): TGCGCCAGCGCGGAGAGAAAGGTATCTGAGGAGCAGTACTTC.

This clone was observed a few times. The rearrangement joins TRBV6-5 to TRBJ2-7; no firm D call. The CDR3 is 15 residues long. The germline gives CDR1 MNHEY, CDR2 SVGAGI. Trimming took 5 bases from V and 5 from J, leaving 19 bases between them. Written as DNA, the CDR3 is TGTGCCAGCAGTCGCCTTTTGGCGGCGGAAAACGAGCAGTACTTC. The encoded protein is CASSRLLAAENEQYF.

The chain uses TRBV5-1 and TRBJ2-1; TRBD1 is a possible D gene (5 bases). The germline V and J ends were trimmed by 7 bases and 5 bases, with 16 bases remaining between them. The CDR3 contains 14 residues. Germline V gene data show CDR1 as SGHRS and CDR2 as YFSETQ. CDR3 DNA: TGCGCCAGCGCCGTCCAGGGTGAGGACAATGAGCAGTTCTTC. It specifies CASAVQGEDNEQFF.

This clone has only one observation. This chain links TRBV11-2 with TRBJ1-5; 11 nucleotides agree with TRBD1. The V gene end was trimmed by 1 base and the J gene end by 6 bases; junction bases not matched to a gene: 2. Germline V gives CDR1 SGHAT, CDR2 FQNNGV. This CDR3 comprises 15 residues. The CDR3 coding sequence is TGTGCCAGCAGCTTAGGCGGGACAGGGGGTCAGCCCCAGCATTTT. Residues: CASSLGGTGGQPQHF.

The sample holds a few counts of this clone. This chain joins TRBV25-1 and TRBJ2-5, with 7 bases that match TRBD1. Germline V gene sequence: CDR1 MGHDK, CDR2 SYGVNS. The ends lost 2 bases at V and 7 bases at J; junction bases unmatched: 10. The CDR3 has 15 residues. CDR3 protein: CASSEQQGPRGTQYF. For the CDR3, the DNA is TGTGCCAGCAGTGAACAACAGGGGCCAAGAGGGACCCAGTACTTC. Complete variable domain (other parts from reference TRBV25-1 and TRBJ2-5): EADIYQTPRYLVIGTGKKITLECSQTMGHDKMYWYQQDPGMELHLIHYSYGVNSTEKGDLSSESTVSRIRTEHFPLTLESARPSHTSQYLCASSEQQGPRGTQYFGPGTRLLVL.

This clone was picked up a small number of times. The chain joins TRBV13 to TRBJ2-6; the D is unclear. In germline, CDR1 is PRHDT, CDR2 FYEKMQ (reference sequence). The CDR3 consists of 14 residues. Deletions cut 7 bases from V and 0 bases from J, with 7 bases between. CDR3 loop: CASIASSGANVLTF. CDR3 nucleotide sequence: TGTGCCAGCATCGCGAGCTCTGGGGCCAACGTCCTGACTTTC.

A few counts support this clone. This sequence joins TRBV30 and TRBJ2-7; 8 positions agree with TRBD1. The CDR3 is 11 residues long. Germline V gene sequence: CDR1 GTSNPN, CDR2 SVGIG (reference sequence). The trim removed 5 bases at V and 3 bases at J, leaving 0 bases unmatched. The CDR3 DNA sequence: TGTGCCTGGGACAGGGGCTACGAGCAGTACTTC. Translated: CAWDRGYEQYF.

This chain connects TRBV28 to TRBJ1-2; 8 bases are a match to TRBD1. The CDR3 length is 14 residues. The junction had 6 bases not matched to a gene; V was cut back by 6 bases and J by 3 bases. CDR1 is MDHEN, CDR2 SYDVKM, per germline. For the CDR3, the DNA is TGTGCCAGCAGATCCCGGGACAGGTACTATGGCTACACCTTC. Translation gives CASRSRDRYYGYTF.

The chain employs TRBV30 and TRBJ2-1, with TRBD2 identical over 13 bases. CDR3 size: 15 residues. V was clipped by 2 bases and J by 9 bases; unmatched bases: 7. The germline V gene encodes CDR1 GTSNPN and CDR2 SVGIG (reference sequence). CDR3 DNA: TGTGCCTGGAGTCAACTAGCGGGAGGGCGGGCTGAGCAGTTCTTC. It encodes CAWSQLAGGRAEQFF.

This clone has more than one count but fewer than ten. The CDR3 reads CASRRTGGDEKLFF. The CDR3 DNA reads as TGTGCCAGCAGACGGACAGGGGGCGATGAAAAACTGTTTTTT. The chain recombines TRBV7-2 with TRBJ1-4; 11 bases agree with TRBD1. The CDR3 is made up of 14 amino acids. The germline V gene has CDR1 SGHTA and CDR2 FQGNSA. The ends lost 6 bases at V and 6 bases at J; junction bases unmatched: 3.